This TCR beta chain was captured in a study of cytomegalovirus exposure and HLA in healthy donors. General observations from the study: Some V segments could not be told apart, so they were left out, TRBV6-2 and TRBV6-3 among them. A few chains tied to CMV proved CMV antigen-specific in vitro.

In the PCR, 60 Vbeta and 13 Jbeta primers were used. As processed by the authors: In a later analysis, around 10 million of 65 million to 90 million unique beta chains occurred in at least two donors. Using immunoSEQ multiplex PCR, the repertoire was profiled, and TCRdb retains in-frame clones only, with some absent. V and J calls and clone size are copied from that table; D and trimming were computed from the DNA. The sample lists a few hundred thousand clones, more than 60% occurring once. Trimming took off 4 bases at V and 10 bases at J, with 15 bases between the two ends. The CDR3 runs to 14 residues. Germline V gives CDR1 SGHNT, CDR2 YYREEE (reference sequence). A remark on this clone: Antigen unknown.

The rearrangement links TRBV5-4 to TRBJ1-6; possibly TRBD1 for D (6 bases). The sequencing sample was made of PBMCs. The receptor was derived from a middle-aged man in good health and CMV-seronegative. The CDR3: CASSVRDKGSPLHF. The CDR3 DNA reads TGTGCCAGCAGCGTCCGGGACAAGGGATCACCCCTCCACTTT.